The 30 T cell receptor beta chains in this list originate from one sample, sequenced in a study of T cell responses to AZD1222 COVID-19 vaccine. The data were produced by immunoSEQ multiplex PCR, yet TCRdb's version contains in-frame clones alone and is incomplete. The sample holds more than 150,000 clones; 75% to 90% are singletons and the top ten take roughly 6%. Sample: peripheral blood, taken on day 0 of AZD1222 vaccination. These receptors came from an adult in good health.

The CDR3 is CASKGGGSIEQFF. In DNA, the CDR3 is TGTGCCAGCAAGGGGGGGGGCTCGATTGAGCAGTTCTTC. This chain uses TRBV27 with TRBJ2-1; D perhaps matches TRBD2 (7 bases). This CDR3 has 13 amino acids. The germline V gene has CDR1 MNHEY and CDR2 SMNVEV (reference sequence). V was pared by 7 bases and J by 9 bases, with 16 bases between.

V and J are TRBV11-2 and TRBJ2-4; the match to TRBD2 covers 10 bases. CDR1 and CDR2 (germline): SGHAT, FQNNGV. The CDR3 is made up of 20 amino acids. Trimming at V came to 0 bases and at J to 2 bases, leaving 13 bases not matched to a gene. CDR3 loop: CASSLDSSGGALVSKNIQYF. CDR3 nucleotides: TGTGCCAGCAGCTTAGATTCCAGCGGGGGGGCCCTCGTATCCAAAAACATTCAGTACTTC.

CDR3 sequence reads: CASSTPGTGGWNQPQHF. The CDR3 bases are TGTGCCAGTAGCACTCCCGGGACAGGGGGTTGGAATCAGCCCCAGCATTTT. V and J are TRBV19 and TRBJ1-5; 11 bases are shared with TRBD1. The CDR3 loop spans 17 amino acids. V shed 6 bases, J shed 4 bases, and the junction held 11 bases outside the gene matches. Per germline, CDR1 LNHDA and CDR2 SQIVND (reference sequence).

The chain carries TRBV19 and TRBJ1-4, with D uncertain. The V end was cut by 6 bases, the J end by 0 bases, with 11 bases between. This CDR3 is 15 amino acids long. The germline V gene has CDR1 LNHDA and CDR2 SQIVND (reference sequence). For the CDR3, the DNA is TGTGCCAGTAGCCTAATGGGTGCAACTAATGAAAAACTGTTTTTT. It codes for CASSLMGATNEKLFF.

The V call is TRBV28, the J call TRBJ1-3; tentative D call: TRBD1 (6 bases). V lost 11 bases and J lost 4, with 15 bases in between. The CDR3 has 13 amino acids. CDR1 and CDR2 from the germline V gene are MDHEN and SYDVKM. The CDR3 DNA reads TGTGCCGCGGCGCGGGGGGCCGGAAACACCATATATTTT. Residues: CAAARGAGNTIYF.

This clone occurred a few times. CDR3 coding DNA: TGTGCCAGCAGCCTTTCCCGCCGGACAGGCGGATACGAGCAGTACTTC. This translates into CASSLSRRTGGYEQYF. The chain employs TRBV5-5 and TRBJ2-7; 7 positions agree with TRBD1. The length of the CDR3 is 16 residues. Germline CDR1 is SGHKS and CDR2 is YYEKEE (reference sequence). J lost 4 bases, V lost 4 bases, and 14 bases had no gene match.

J is TRBJ1-5 and V is TRBV7-9; 10 nucleotides line up with TRBD1. Germline V lookup: CDR1 SEHNR, CDR2 FQNEAQ (reference sequence). The V and J ends lost 5 bases and 5 bases, in that order; junction bases with no gene match: 12. The CDR3 has 17 residues. For the CDR3, the DNA is TGTGCCAGCAGCCACTCGGACAGGGGGGGCAGCGATCAGCCCCAGCATTTT. It codes for CASSHSDRGGSDQPQHF.

The V gene is TRBV28, the J gene TRBJ1-2, with TRBD1 as a possible D gene (6 bases). Germline values: CDR1 MDHEN, CDR2 SYDVKM. V was cut by 8 bases and J by 7 bases, with 17 bases left in between. The CDR3 has 13 residues. The DNA for the CDR3 is TGTGCCAGCCCGTCCTCGACAGGCCCTGGCTACACCTTC. Protein sequence: CASPSSTGPGYTF.

This sequence joins TRBV11-2 and TRBJ1-1, with 9 bases lining up with TRBD1. This CDR3 has 15 amino acids. Trimming cost V 4 bases and J 4 bases; bases outside gene matches: 7. Germline CDR1 and CDR2: SGHAT and FQNNGV. In DNA, the CDR3 is TGTGCCAGCAGCTCCACACCGGACAGGGGCACTGAAGCTTTCTTT. It is translated as CASSSTPDRGTEAFF.

The chain carries TRBV2 and TRBJ1-2; no clear D. V dropped 1 base and J dropped 4 bases, with 13 bases sitting between them. CDR3 length equals 15 residues. Per germline, CDR1 SNHLY and CDR2 FYNNEI. CDR3 sequence reads: CASSEGSSLSYGYTF. CDR3 nucleotide sequence: TGTGCCAGCAGTGAAGGTTCCTCCCTTAGCTATGGCTACACCTTC.

This clone was seen once. This chain's CDR3 is CASSRQGADSGNTIYF. The CDR3 region has the DNA TGCGCCAGCAGCAGACAAGGGGCCGACTCTGGAAACACCATATATTTT. V and J are TRBV5-1 and TRBJ1-3, with D perhaps matching TRBD1 (5 bases). The V gene lost 4 bases and the J gene lost 0 bases, with 14 bases spanning the gap. The CDR3 spans 16 residues. Looked up from germline, CDR1 is SGHRS and CDR2 is YFSETQ.

The chain couples TRBV30 to TRBJ2-7; maybe TRBD1 (5 bases). The CDR3 has 18 amino acids. Per the germline V gene, CDR1 is GTSNPN and CDR2 is SVGIG (reference sequence). V was clipped by 0 bases and J by 0 bases, with 21 bases between them. CDR3 sequence: CAWSVRTINRRSSYEQYF. The CDR3 DNA is TGTGCCTGGAGTGTACGGACAATCAACAGGCGGAGCTCCTACGAGCAGTACTTC.

This chain joins TRBV25-1 and TRBJ1-1; 8 nucleotides align to TRBD1. The CDR3 length is 15 residues. CDR1 and CDR2 (germline): MGHDK, SYGVNS. The junction had 11 bases not matched to a gene; V was cut back by 8 bases and J by 3 bases. Here the CDR3 reads CASLPAGTGHTEAFF. CDR3 bases: TGTGCCAGCCTCCCGGCCGGGACAGGTCACACTGAAGCTTTCTTT.

J is TRBJ1-5 and V is TRBV6-6; D is ambiguous. The CDR3 runs to 12 residues. CDR1 is MNHNY, CDR2 SVGAGI, per germline (reference sequence). V was pared by 6 bases and J by 7 bases, with 10 bases between. This chain's CDR3 is CASRNSKQPQHF. DNA for the CDR3: TGTGCCAGCAGAAACTCGAAGCAGCCCCAGCATTTT.

V usage is TRBV5-4 and J usage is TRBJ1-2; D is possibly TRBD1 (6 bases). The germline CDR1 and CDR2 sequences are SGHNT and YYREEE (reference sequence). This CDR3 comprises 15 residues. Trimming removed 0 bases from V and 2 bases from J, with 11 bases in between. CDR3 coding DNA: TGTGCCAGCAGCTTGGATCAGGGGATGAACTATGGCTACACCTTC. Translated, it gives CASSLDQGMNYGYTF.

J is TRBJ1-5 and V is TRBV18; 8 bases agree with TRBD1. Germline trimming cut 6 bases from V and 0 bases from J; bases unmatched to any gene: 4. Germline V gene lookup returns CDR1 KGHSH and CDR2 LQKENI. The CDR3 contains 15 residues. The CDR3 here is CASSRGQVSNQPQHF. The DNA for the CDR3 is TGTGCCAGCTCGCGGGGACAGGTTAGCAATCAGCCCCAGCATTTT.

This clone was counted a single time. This sequence joins TRBV5-1 and TRBJ2-2; D ambiguous. Trimming pared 5 bases from V and 3 bases from J, leaving 11 bases between. The CDR3 covers 14 residues. The germline V gene encodes CDR1 SGHRS and CDR2 YFSETQ. The CDR3 region is CASRQRADTGELFF. CDR3 bases: TGCGCCAGCAGACAGCGTGCGGACACCGGGGAGCTGTTTTTT.

This clone was detected only a few times. This rearrangement joins TRBV19 to TRBJ2-3; D call uncertain. With 3 bases removed from V and 9 bases from J, the gap between germline ends came to 13 bases. The CDR3 spans 13 residues. Per the germline V gene, CDR1 is LNHDA and CDR2 is SQIVND (reference sequence). The DNA of the CDR3 is TGTGCCAGTAGTATGCCACAAGGATGGACGCAGTATTTT. This gives the protein CASSMPQGWTQYF.

The CDR3 DNA sequence: TGTGCCAGCAGCCCCCGGAACGCTGGAAACACCATATATTTT. It encodes CASSPRNAGNTIYF. The chain has TRBV3-1 (or the pseudogene TRBV3-2) and TRBJ1-3, with unresolved D. CDR1 and CDR2 from the germline V gene are LGHDT and YNNKEL (reference sequence). V shed 4 bases and J shed 2 bases, with 9 bases lying between them. This CDR3 has 14 residues.

The rearrangement joins TRBV28 to TRBJ1-6; the D gene is possibly TRBD1 (5 bases). Germline CDR1 MDHEN, CDR2 SYDVKM. The CDR3 extends over 14 amino acids. Deletions cut 5 bases from V and 7 bases from J, with 12 bases between. This chain's CDR3 is CASSPERQNSPLHF. CDR3 bases: TGTGCCAGCAGTCCCGAGCGACAGAATTCACCCCTCCACTTT.

This chain joins TRBV28 and TRBJ2-1, with 9 bases lining up with TRBD1. V shed 1 base, J shed 6 bases, and the junction held 13 bases outside the gene matches. Germline V CDR1 and CDR2: MDHEN, SYDVKM. This CDR3 is 18 amino acids long. CDR3 DNA sequence: TGTGCCAGCAGTTTATCCGGGACAGGGATTCGTCGGGGCAATGAGCAGTTCTTC. This gives the protein CASSLSGTGIRRGNEQFF.

The J gene is TRBJ2-7, the V gene TRBV5-1, with TRBD1 matching 9 bases. V was clipped by 4 bases and J by 2 bases; unmatched bases: 10. CDR3 length equals 16 residues. Per the germline V gene, CDR1 is SGHRS and CDR2 is YFSETQ. CDR3 in DNA: TGCGCCAGCAGCCCTCTAGTGGGGACAGGGACCTACGAGCAGTACTTC. Its protein is CASSPLVGTGTYEQYF.

The chain combines TRBV11-1 with TRBJ2-7, with a possible D match to TRBD1 (6 bases). The CDR3 contains 15 residues. V gave up 4 bases and J gave up 2 bases, with 15 bases separating them. Germline V gene sequence: CDR1 SGHAT, CDR2 FQDESV (reference sequence). CDR3 protein: CASSSSTGNTYEQYF. CDR3 DNA: TGTGCCAGCAGCTCTTCCACAGGGAATACCTACGAGCAGTACTTC.

Here the CDR3 DNA reads TGTGCCTGGAAAAGCACAGGGTCGGGCGAGCAGTACTTC. The encoded protein is CAWKSTGSGEQYF. The rearrangement joins TRBV30 to TRBJ2-7, with D tentatively TRBD1 (6 bases). The CDR3 contains 13 residues. V was trimmed by 4 bases and J by 6 bases, leaving 16 bases between them. Germline V gene lookup returns CDR1 GTSNPN and CDR2 SVGIG (reference sequence). The full variable domain, its missing parts supplied by reference TRBV30 and TRBJ2-7, is SQTIHQWPATLVQPVGSPLSLECTVEGTSNPNLYWYRQAAGRGLQLLFYSVGIGQISSEVPQNLSASRPQDRQFILSSKKLLLSDSGFYLCAWKSTGSGEQYFGPGTRLTVT.

The chain is built from TRBV28 and TRBJ2-5, with TRBD1 matching over 8 bases. Trimming took 3 bases from V and 1 from J; bases not matched to a gene: 4. CDR1 is MDHEN, CDR2 SYDVKM, per germline. The CDR3 contains 15 residues. CDR3 region: CASSFPDRGQETQYF. CDR3 in DNA: TGTGCCAGCAGTTTCCCTGACAGGGGCCAAGAGACCCAGTACTTC. The full variable domain, its missing parts supplied by reference TRBV28 and TRBJ2-5, is DVKVTQSSRYLVKRTGEKVFLECVQDMDHENMFWYRQDPGLGLRLIYFSYDVKMKEKGDIPEGYSVSREKKERFSLILESASTNQTSMYLCASSFPDRGQETQYFGPGTRLLVL.

The chain combines TRBV3-1 (or the pseudogene TRBV3-2) with TRBJ2-3, with D maybe TRBD1 (6 bases). CDR3 size: 18 residues. V lost 1 base to trimming and J lost 3 bases, with 20 bases between them. Germline loops: CDR1 LGHDT, CDR2 YNNKEL (reference sequence). CDR3 DNA sequence: TGTGCCAGCAGCCAAGGGGGACAACAGGCCCTCCAAACAGATACGCAGTATTTT. Translated, it gives CASSQGGQQALQTDTQYF.

V gene TRBV7-9 combines with J gene TRBJ1-1; 10 bases are a match to TRBD1. The CDR3 contains 16 residues. Germline V lookup: CDR1 SEHNR, CDR2 FQNEAQ (reference sequence). V dropped 2 bases and J dropped 7; count of bases not matched to a gene: 10. The CDR3 DNA sequence: TGTGCCAGCAGCTTATCCTTGACAGGGGGCGCGATTGAAGCTTTCTTT. It yields the protein CASSLSLTGGAIEAFF.

The chain uses TRBV9 and TRBJ1-6, with 9 bases that match TRBD1. V lost 4 bases to trimming and J lost 10 bases; unmatched junction nucleotides: 9. The germline V gene has CDR1 SGDLS and CDR2 YYNGEE. This CDR3 is 15 amino acids long. The CDR3 protein is CASSTADRGTSPLHF. In DNA form, the CDR3 reads TGTGCCAGCAGCACCGCGGACAGGGGCACATCACCCCTCCACTTT.

In its sample, this clone was seen once. The chain couples TRBV28 to TRBJ1-3, with TRBD1 identical over 9 bases. V dropped 7 bases and J dropped 0; count of bases not matched to a gene: 4. Germline V gene data show CDR1 as MDHEN and CDR2 as SYDVKM. CDR3 length equals 15 residues. The CDR3 coding sequence is TGTGCCAGCACTAAGGGACAGGGCTCTGGAAACACCATATATTTT. Encoded protein: CASTKGQGSGNTIYF.

This chain links TRBV7-9 with TRBJ1-1; D is unresolved. CDR3 length equals 15 residues. Trimming left V 5 bases short and J 5 bases short, with 18 bases between. The germline gives CDR1 SEHNR, CDR2 FQNEAQ (reference sequence). This CDR3 is CASSTQLAGLTEAFF. The CDR3 DNA is TGTGCCAGCAGCACACAACTGGCAGGATTGACTGAAGCTTTCTTT.